This T cell receptor (beta chain) was identified during a study of blood T cell repertoires in COVID-19. Study-wide background: Acute and convalescent COVID-19 specimens originated in the United States, Italy and Spain. Nucleic acid was either cDNA or gDNA, and it came from T cells, B-cell-depleted T cells, or PBMCs.

The CDR3 has 16 residues. The V and J ends lost 0 bases and 5 bases, in that order; junction bases with no gene match: 6. Germline V gives CDR1 SGHNT, CDR2 YENEEA. In the authors' workflow: For nucleated cells, counts were estimated from reference gene primer amplification. Measured with immunoSEQ multiplex PCR; TCRdb has only the in-frame clones, and not every one. V and J calls and clone size come straight from that table; D and trimming were deduced from the DNA. This table holds roughly 140,000 clones, around 91% found once. The V gene is TRBV11-3, the J gene TRBJ2-2, with 7 positions matching TRBD2. Source material: peripheral blood. The source is a woman aged 55-69 years with active COVID-19. The CDR3 DNA reads TGTGCCAGCAGCTTAGAATCCGCAGCGGGGACCGGGGAGCTGTTTTTT. This gives the protein CASSLESAAGTGELFF.